This T cell receptor beta chain stems from a study of cytomegalovirus exposure and HLA in healthy donors. With 60 Vbeta and 13 Jbeta primers, the PCR was carried out. Clones were read by immunoSEQ multiplex PCR, and TCRdb kept only the in-frame ones, dropping some. The table has about 150,000 clones, over 75% seen once. Study-wide points: Researchers catalogued 150 or so TCR beta chains as cytomegalovirus-associated.

The count of this clone is one. The antigen is undetermined. V shed 4 bases and J 9 bases; nucleotides not matched to a gene: 8. Germline CDR1 MNHEY, CDR2 SVGAGI. There are 14 residues in the CDR3. The sequenced sample was PBMCs. This rearrangement joins TRBV6-5 to TRBJ2-5, with 10 bases fitting TRBD1. The clonotype was recovered from a woman aged 25 to 45 in good health and CMV-seronegative. Written as DNA, the CDR3 is TGTGCCAGCAGTTTAGGGGGACAGGGGAAGGCCCAGTACTTC. Amino acids: CASSLGGQGKAQYF.